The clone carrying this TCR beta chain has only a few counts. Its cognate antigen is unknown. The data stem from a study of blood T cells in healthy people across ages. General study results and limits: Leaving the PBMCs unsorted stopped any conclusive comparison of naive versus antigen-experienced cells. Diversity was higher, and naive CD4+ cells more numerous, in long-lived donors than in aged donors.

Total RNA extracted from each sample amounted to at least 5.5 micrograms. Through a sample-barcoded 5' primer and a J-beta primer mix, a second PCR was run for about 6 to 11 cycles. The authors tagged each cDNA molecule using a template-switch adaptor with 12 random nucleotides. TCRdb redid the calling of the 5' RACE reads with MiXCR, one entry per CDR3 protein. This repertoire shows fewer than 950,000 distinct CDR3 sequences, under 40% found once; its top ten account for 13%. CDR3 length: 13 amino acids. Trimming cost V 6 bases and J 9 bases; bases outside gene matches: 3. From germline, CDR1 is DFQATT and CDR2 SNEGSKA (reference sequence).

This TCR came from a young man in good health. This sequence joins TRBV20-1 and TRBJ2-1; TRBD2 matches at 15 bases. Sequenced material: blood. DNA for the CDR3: TGCAGTGCGAGGACTAGCGGGGGGGTTGAGCAGTTCTTC. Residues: CSARTSGGVEQFF.